Listed below are T cell receptor beta chains from one sample, sequenced in a study of CD8 T cells in Susac syndrome. Using its own MiXCR run on the immunoSEQ multiplex PCR reads, TCRdb lists one record per CDR3 protein. Of more than 100,000 distinct CDR3 sequences listed, 90% to 95% are singletons. Material for sequencing was CD4+ T cells from PBMCs. The source is a human donor in good health. Both conserved end residues are part of each CDR3. A D gene is named only where the DNA matches it firmly. The size field is filled for only some rows; it gives once, few, many or a size class.

>NA|TRBV9|TRBJ2-1|NA
CASSVLRSSYNEQFF
TGTGCCAGCAGCGTATTGCGAAGCTCCTACAATGAGCAGTTCTTC
>NA|TRBV20-1|TRBJ2-7|NA
CSAPRTVSYEQYF
TGCAGTGCTCCCAGGACAGTCTCCTACGAGCAGTACTTC
>NA|TRBV28|TRBJ2-5|NA
CASRPYGLQETQYF
TGTGCCAGCAGACCATACGGATTACAAGAGACCCAGTACTTC
>NA|TRBV6-2/TRBV6-3|TRBJ2-1|NA
CASSLIAAGGSFF
TGTGCCAGCAGTTTAATAGCGGCAGGGGGGTCGTTCTTC
>TRBD2|TRBV5-1|TRBJ2-5|NA
CASSREGGNERTQYF
TGCGCCAGCAGCCGGGAGGGAGGGAACGAGAGAACCCAGTACTTC
>NA|TRBV29-1|TRBJ1-3|NA
CSAVIGNTIYF
TGCAGCGCTGTAATTGGAAACACCATATATTTT
>TRBD1|TRBV18|TRBJ2-5|NA
CASSPRDSRETQYF
TGTGCCAGCTCACCCCGGGACAGTAGGGAGACCCAGTACTTC
>TRBD1|TRBV5-4|TRBJ1-2|NA
CASRRTTGGYGYTF
TGTGCCAGCAGACGGACTACAGGGGGCTATGGCTACACCTTC
>NA|TRBV5-1|TRBJ2-5|NA
CASSSGNDGETQYF
TGCGCCAGCAGCTCGGGAAACGATGGGGAGACCCAGTACTTC
>NA|TRBV5-4|TRBJ2-5|few
CASSLEKTQYF
TGTGCCAGCAGCTTGGAAAAGACCCAGTACTTC
>TRBD2|TRBV5-1|TRBJ2-5|NA
CASGAGGVQETQYF
TGCGCCAGCGGCGCGGGGGGGGTTCAAGAGACCCAGTACTTC
>NA|TRBV29-1|TRBJ1-1|NA
CSVGGGTEAFF
TGCAGCGTGGGGGGGGGCACTGAAGCTTTCTTT
>NA|TRBV5-1|TRBJ2-5|NA
CASSPRVKETQYF
TGCGCCAGCAGCCCGAGGGTGAAGGAGACCCAGTACTTC
>TRBD1|TRBV27|TRBJ1-5|once
CASRDSDRGGQPQHF
TGTGCCAGCAGGGATTCAGACAGGGGAGGTCAGCCCCAGCATTTT
>TRBD2|TRBV4-2|TRBJ2-1|NA
CASSQDQASGRYNEQFF
TGTGCCAGCAGCCAAGATCAGGCTAGCGGGAGGTACAATGAGCAGTTCTTC
>TRBD1|TRBV2|TRBJ2-3|NA
CASLKDRASTDTQYF
TGTGCCAGCCTAAAGGACAGGGCGAGCACAGATACGCAGTATTTT
>NA|TRBV18|TRBJ1-4|NA
CASSPGQSEKLFF
TGTGCCAGCTCACCCGGACAGAGTGAAAAACTGTTTTTT
>TRBD2|TRBV3-1|TRBJ2-3|NA
CASSPTSGSADTQYF
TGTGCCAGCAGCCCCACGAGCGGGAGCGCGGATACGCAGTATTTT
>NA|TRBV10-2|TRBJ1-1|NA
CASSEWANTEAFF
TGCGCCAGCAGTGAGTGGGCAAACACTGAAGCTTTCTTT
>TRBD1|TRBV7-6|TRBJ1-1|few
CASSRQGGTEAFF
TGTGCCAGCAGTCGACAGGGTGGAACTGAAGCTTTCTTT
>NA|TRBV10-3|TRBJ2-7|NA
CAIRDSGLGSEQYF
TGTGCCATCAGGGATTCGGGGCTCGGGAGCGAGCAGTACTTC
>NA|TRBV7-9|TRBJ2-5|NA
CASSLNAAAETQYF
TGTGCCAGCAGCTTAAATGCAGCGGCAGAGACCCAGTACTTC
>NA|TRBV29-1|TRBJ1-1|NA
CSAQRAMNTEAFF
TGCAGCGCCCAGAGAGCCATGAACACTGAAGCTTTCTTT
>NA|TRBV7-8|TRBJ2-4|NA
CASSLGGSDIQYF
TGTGCCAGCAGCTTAGGAGGGTCGGACATTCAGTACTTC
>TRBD2|TRBV20-1|TRBJ2-7|NA
CSASATSVAEQYF
TGCAGTGCTAGCGCGACTAGCGTTGCCGAGCAGTACTTC
>TRBD1|TRBV25-1|TRBJ2-1|NA
CASSDFDRASYNEQFF
TGTGCCAGCAGTGACTTTGACAGGGCCTCCTACAATGAGCAGTTCTTC
>TRBD1|TRBV6-4|TRBJ1-1|NA
CASSEQGVATEAFF
TGTGCCAGCAGCGAACAGGGGGTGGCTACTGAAGCTTTCTTT
>NA|TRBV6-5|TRBJ1-2|NA
CASSYSGSYGYTF
TGTGCCAGCAGTTACTCAGGATCCTATGGCTACACCTTC
>NA|TRBV20-1|TRBJ2-6|NA
CSAGPGSGANVLTF
TGCAGTGCTGGCCCCGGCTCTGGGGCCAACGTCCTGACTTTC
>TRBD1|TRBV3-1|TRBJ1-2|NA
CASSFGTGGAASGYTF
TGTGCCAGCAGCTTCGGGACAGGGGGAGCAGCAAGTGGCTACACCTTC
>NA|TRBV12-3/TRBV12-4|TRBJ1-2|once
CASSLAAYGYTF
TGTGCCAGCAGTTTAGCAGCCTATGGCTACACCTTC
>NA|TRBV27|TRBJ1-5|NA
CASRPSGIGPNQPQHF
TGTGCCAGCAGGCCCTCAGGGATTGGGCCAAATCAGCCCCAGCATTTT
>TRBD1|TRBV28|TRBJ2-4|once
CASSPSRQGGRNIQYF
TGTGCCAGCAGTCCCTCTAGACAGGGGGGGAGGAACATTCAGTACTTC
>NA|TRBV28|TRBJ1-5|NA
CAALGGSYNDPGQPQHF
TGTGCCGCTTTGGGGGGGAGCTATAATGACCCGGGACAGCCCCAGCATTTT
>NA|TRBV19|TRBJ1-5|NA
CASSIGTGQPQHF
TGTGCCAGTAGTATAGGCACCGGACAGCCCCAGCATTTT
>TRBD2|TRBV9|TRBJ2-1|NA
CASSQTGLAGVVEQFF
TGTGCCAGCAGCCAAACCGGACTAGCGGGAGTGGTTGAGCAGTTCTTC
>TRBD1|TRBV6-5|TRBJ1-1|NA
CASSSGQGARAFF
TGTGCCAGCAGCTCTGGACAGGGGGCGCGAGCTTTCTTT
>TRBD2|TRBV19|TRBJ2-1|NA
CASSKLAGGPDEQFF
TGTGCCAGTAGTAAACTAGCGGGAGGGCCCGATGAGCAGTTCTTC
>TRBD2|TRBV7-2|TRBJ2-5|NA
CASSQAGAQETQYF
TGTGCCAGCAGCCAAGCGGGAGCCCAAGAGACCCAGTACTTC
>NA|TRBV20-1|TRBJ2-7|NA
CSARDLPYEQYF
TGCAGTGCTAGAGATCTGCCCTACGAGCAGTACTTC
>NA|TRBV3-1|TRBJ1-1|NA
CASSQDRKGLGAFF
TGTGCCAGCAGCCAAGATAGGAAGGGGCTCGGAGCTTTCTTT
>NA|TRBV5-1|TRBJ2-1|NA
CASSLAGDSSYNEQFF
TGCGCCAGCAGCTTGGCTGGCGATAGCTCCTACAATGAGCAGTTCTTC
>TRBD1|TRBV7-2|TRBJ1-2|NA
CASSQRTGGYYGYTF
TGTGCCAGCAGCCAAAGGACAGGGGGCTACTATGGCTACACCTTC
>NA|TRBV20-1|TRBJ2-1|NA
CSARDNFDVRSYNEQFF
TGCAGTGCTAGAGATAATTTTGACGTACGATCCTACAATGAGCAGTTCTTC
>TRBD2|TRBV5-4|TRBJ2-1|few
CASSSTLGGRDEQFF
TGTGCCAGCAGCTCTACTCTAGGCGGGAGAGATGAGCAGTTCTTC
>TRBD2|TRBV29-1|TRBJ2-3|NA
CSVERDSGGTQYF
TGCAGCGTTGAACGGGACAGCGGGGGGACGCAGTATTTT
>NA|TRBV2|TRBJ2-1|NA
CASSERLYNEQFF
TGTGCCAGCAGCGAAAGGCTTTACAATGAGCAGTTCTTC
>TRBD1|TRBV6-6|TRBJ2-7|once
CASRHGDRYDEQYF
TGTGCCAGCAGGCACGGGGACAGGTACGACGAGCAGTACTTC
>NA|TRBV6-2/TRBV6-3|TRBJ1-1|NA
CASTTRTVMNTEAFF
TGTGCCAGCACCACACGGACAGTAATGAACACTGAAGCTTTCTTT
>NA|TRBV29-1|TRBJ2-4|NA
CSVRQGQNIQYF
TGCAGCGTTCGTCAGGGGCAAAACATTCAGTACTTC
>NA|TRBV21-1|TRBJ2-7|NA
CASSTRQGLREQYF
TGTGCCAGCAGCACGCGACAGGGCCTTCGGGAGCAGTACTTC
>NA|TRBV25-1|TRBJ1-2|NA
CASRTLAGGGYTF
TGTGCCAGCAGAACCCTGGCAGGCGGCGGCTACACCTTC
>NA|TRBV2|TRBJ1-2|NA
CASRGGPQYGYTF
TGTGCCAGCAGGGGGGGGCCTCAATATGGCTACACCTTC
>NA|TRBV29-1|TRBJ2-1|NA
CSVGRANSYNEQFF
TGCAGCGTTGGTAGGGCTAACTCCTACAATGAGCAGTTCTTC
>NA|TRBV5-1|TRBJ2-7|once
CASSGGQSSYEQYF
TGCGCCAGCAGCGGCGGACAGAGCTCCTACGAGCAGTACTTC
>TRBD2|TRBV4-1|TRBJ2-7|NA
CASSQGPRASGPGEQYF
TGCGCCAGCAGCCAAGGACCCAGGGCTAGCGGCCCTGGGGAGCAGTACTTC
>NA|TRBV29-1|TRBJ2-5|NA
CSVVYRGETQYF
TGCAGCGTTGTATATCGGGGGGAGACCCAGTACTTC